This TCR beta chain was identified in a study of CD8 T cells in ankylosing spondylitis. Study-level findings and limits: Prior literature has documented some motif variants in synovial fluid and blood from reactive arthritis. In ankylosing spondylitis patients, matched synovial fluid reportedly showed significant enrichment of disease-linked clones.

Quantitative 5'-RACE with molecular barcodes was used to make the TCR beta libraries. TCRdb independently ran MiXCR on the 5' RACE reads; one entry per CDR3 protein. The sample lists more than 150,000 distinct CDR3 sequences, around a sixth seen once, with 4.3% in the top ten. This clonotype was seen a handful of times. Its antigen is not identified. Germline values: CDR1 SQVTM, CDR2 ANQGSEA. The CDR3 has 14 residues. V was pared by 5 bases and J by 4 bases, with 4 bases of the junction left unmatched. This receptor was identified in a male donor aged 5-30 years with ankylosing spondylitis or in good health (not recorded which). The chain joins TRBV29-1 to TRBJ2-3; 12 nucleotides agree with TRBD1. Sequenced sample: blood, either unsorted or a sorted T cell fraction (not recorded which). CDR3: CSVLGTGGPDTQYF. The CDR3 DNA sequence: TGCAGCGTTCTCGGGACAGGGGGCCCAGATACGCAGTATTTT.